Listed here is a single T cell receptor beta chain. Antigen: not known. At one boundary the junction diverges from the germline segment, which might be a read error. TCRdb re-called the 5' RACE reads through MiXCR, storing one row per CDR3 protein. This sample has around 400,000 distinct CDR3 sequences, with roughly 26% found just once. The data stem from a study of T-cell memory formation after mild COVID-19. Study at large: Across donors, TCR clusters were largely donor specific.

Study findings and constraints: Among clones contracting day 15 to 85, CD4/CD8 was balanced, whereas later expanders leaned CD4+. Shrinking CD4+ clones resided mostly in CM and EM, and CD8+ ones in EMRA.

Sequencing used PBMCs or a T cell subset sorted from them (not recorded which). The clonotype was recovered from an adult woman who had mild COVID-19 (a few samples of this study predate the infection). Cell type and time point are not known.

The DNA for the CDR3 is TGTGCCAGCAGTCTCTATGGGGGAACTAATTCACCCATCCACTTT. Translating it yields CASSLYGGTNSPIHF. The chain combines TRBV2 with TRBJ1-6, with D perhaps matching TRBD1 (5 bases). CDR3 length equals 15 residues. Per germline, CDR1 SNHLY and CDR2 FYNNEI.